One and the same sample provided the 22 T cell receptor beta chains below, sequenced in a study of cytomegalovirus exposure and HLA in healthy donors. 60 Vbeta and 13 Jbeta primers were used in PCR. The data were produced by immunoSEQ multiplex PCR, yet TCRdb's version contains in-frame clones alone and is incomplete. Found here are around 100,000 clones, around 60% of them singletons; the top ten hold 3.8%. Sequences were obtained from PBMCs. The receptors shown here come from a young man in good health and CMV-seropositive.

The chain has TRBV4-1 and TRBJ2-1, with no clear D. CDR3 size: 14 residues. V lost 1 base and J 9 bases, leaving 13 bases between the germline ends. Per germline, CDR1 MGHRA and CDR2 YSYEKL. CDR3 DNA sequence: TGCGCCAGCAGCCAAGCAACTATTTCGGGTGAGCAGTTCTTC. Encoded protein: CASSQATISGEQFF.

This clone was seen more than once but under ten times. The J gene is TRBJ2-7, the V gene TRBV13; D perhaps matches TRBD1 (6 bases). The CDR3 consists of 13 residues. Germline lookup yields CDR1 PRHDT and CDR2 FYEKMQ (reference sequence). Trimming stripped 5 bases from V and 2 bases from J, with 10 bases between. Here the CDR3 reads CASSLTGPYEQYF. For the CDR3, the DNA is TGTGCCAGCAGCCTGACAGGTCCCTACGAGCAGTACTTC.

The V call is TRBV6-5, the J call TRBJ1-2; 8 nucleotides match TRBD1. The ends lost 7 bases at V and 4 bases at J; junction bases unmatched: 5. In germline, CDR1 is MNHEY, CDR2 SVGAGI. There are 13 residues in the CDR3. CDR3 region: CASTDRVAYGYTF. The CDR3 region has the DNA TGTGCCAGCACGGACAGGGTTGCCTATGGCTACACCTTC.

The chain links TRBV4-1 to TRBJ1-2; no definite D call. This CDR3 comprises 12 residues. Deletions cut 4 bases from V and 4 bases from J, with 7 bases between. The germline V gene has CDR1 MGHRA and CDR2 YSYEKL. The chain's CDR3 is CASSPPGYGYTF. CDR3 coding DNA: TGCGCCAGCAGCCCCCCCGGCTATGGCTACACCTTC.

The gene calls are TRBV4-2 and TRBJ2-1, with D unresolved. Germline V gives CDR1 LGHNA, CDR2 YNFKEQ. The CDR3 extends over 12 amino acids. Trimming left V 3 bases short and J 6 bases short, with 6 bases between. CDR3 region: CASSHNTNEQFF. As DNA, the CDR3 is TGTGCCAGCAGCCACAACACCAATGAGCAGTTCTTC.

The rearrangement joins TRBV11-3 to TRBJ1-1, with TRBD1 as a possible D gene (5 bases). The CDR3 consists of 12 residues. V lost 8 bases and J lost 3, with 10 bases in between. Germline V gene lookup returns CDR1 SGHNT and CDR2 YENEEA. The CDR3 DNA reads TGTGCCAGCGGACGGGGGGACACTGAAGCTTTCTTT. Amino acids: CASGRGDTEAFF.

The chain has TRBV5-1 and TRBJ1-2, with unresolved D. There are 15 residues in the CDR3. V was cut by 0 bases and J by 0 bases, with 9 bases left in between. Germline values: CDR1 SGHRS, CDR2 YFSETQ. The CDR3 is CASSLDLGANYGYTF. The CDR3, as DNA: TGCGCCAGCAGCTTGGATCTGGGAGCTAACTATGGCTACACCTTC.

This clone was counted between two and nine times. The CDR3 loop reads CAISDGRGNTEAFF. The CDR3 DNA reads as TGTGCCATCAGTGATGGCAGGGGGAACACTGAAGCTTTCTTT. J is TRBJ1-1 and V is TRBV10-3; D might be TRBD1 (6 bases). This CDR3 contains 14 residues. Looked up from germline, CDR1 is ENHRY and CDR2 is SYGVKD. The V end was cut by 3 bases, the J end by 1 base, with 9 bases between.

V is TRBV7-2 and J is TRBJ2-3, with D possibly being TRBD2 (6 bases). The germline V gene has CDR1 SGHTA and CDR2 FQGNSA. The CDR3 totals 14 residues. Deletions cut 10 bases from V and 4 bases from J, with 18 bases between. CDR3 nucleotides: TGTGCCATCAGGGACTCAACCGTGTCAGATACGCAGTATTTT. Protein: CAIRDSTVSDTQYF.

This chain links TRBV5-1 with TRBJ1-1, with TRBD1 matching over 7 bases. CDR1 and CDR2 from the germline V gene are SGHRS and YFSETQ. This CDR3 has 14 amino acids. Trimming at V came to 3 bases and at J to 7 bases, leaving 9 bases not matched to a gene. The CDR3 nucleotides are TGCGCCAGCAGCTCACCTGACAGGGTTGGTGAAGCTTTCTTT. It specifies CASSSPDRVGEAFF.

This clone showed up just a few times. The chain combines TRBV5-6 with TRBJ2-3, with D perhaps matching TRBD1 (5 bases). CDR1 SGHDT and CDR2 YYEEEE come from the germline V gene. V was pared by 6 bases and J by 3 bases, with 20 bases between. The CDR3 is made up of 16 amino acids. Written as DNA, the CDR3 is TGTGCCAGCACCTTTACCCCAGGGTTTGGTACAGATACGCAGTATTTT. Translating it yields CASTFTPGFGTDTQYF. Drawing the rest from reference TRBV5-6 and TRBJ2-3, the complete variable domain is DAGVTQSPTHLIKTRGQQVTLRCSPKSGHDTVSWYQQALGQGPQFIFQYYEEEERQRGNFPDRFSGHQFPNYSSELNVNALLLGDSALYLCASTFTPGFGTDTQYFGPGTRLTVL.

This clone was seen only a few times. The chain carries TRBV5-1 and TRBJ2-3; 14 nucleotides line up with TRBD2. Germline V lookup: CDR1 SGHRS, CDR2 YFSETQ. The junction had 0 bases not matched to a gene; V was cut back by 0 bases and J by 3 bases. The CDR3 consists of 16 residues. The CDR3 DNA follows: TGCGCCAGCAGCTTGGGACTAGCGGGGGGGACAGATACGCAGTATTTT. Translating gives CASSLGLAGGTDTQYF.

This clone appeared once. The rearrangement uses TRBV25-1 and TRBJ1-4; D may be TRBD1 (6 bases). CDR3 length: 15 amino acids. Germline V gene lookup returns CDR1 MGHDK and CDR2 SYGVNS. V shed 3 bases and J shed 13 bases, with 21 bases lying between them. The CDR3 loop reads CASSDPTGSRDRLFF. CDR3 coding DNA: TGTGCCAGCAGTGACCCAACAGGGAGTCGGGATAGACTGTTTTTT.

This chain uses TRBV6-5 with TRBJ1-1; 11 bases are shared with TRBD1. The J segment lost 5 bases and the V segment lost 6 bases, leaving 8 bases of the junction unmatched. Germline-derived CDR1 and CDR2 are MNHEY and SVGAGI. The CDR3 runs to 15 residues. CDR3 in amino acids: CASRSGTGGSTEAFF. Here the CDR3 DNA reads TGTGCCAGCAGGTCCGGGACAGGGGGGTCGACTGAAGCTTTCTTT.

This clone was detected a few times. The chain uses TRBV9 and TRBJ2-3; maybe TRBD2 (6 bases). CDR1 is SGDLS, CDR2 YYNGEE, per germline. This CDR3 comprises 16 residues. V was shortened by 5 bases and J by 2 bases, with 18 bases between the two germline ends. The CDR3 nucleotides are TGTGCCAGCAGAAATGGGCCGGGACTCCCCACAGATACGCAGTATTTT. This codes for CASRNGPGLPTDTQYF.

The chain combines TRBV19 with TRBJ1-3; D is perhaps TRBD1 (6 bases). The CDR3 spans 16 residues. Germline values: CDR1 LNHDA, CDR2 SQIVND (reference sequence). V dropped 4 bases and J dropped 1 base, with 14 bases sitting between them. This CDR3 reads CASSTLRTVSGNTIYF. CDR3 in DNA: TGTGCCAGTAGTACCCTTCGGACAGTTTCTGGAAACACCATATATTTT.

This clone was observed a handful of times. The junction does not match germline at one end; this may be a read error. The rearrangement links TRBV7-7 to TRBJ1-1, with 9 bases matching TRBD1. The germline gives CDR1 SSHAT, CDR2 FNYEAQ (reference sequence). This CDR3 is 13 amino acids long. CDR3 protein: CASSPQGATEAFF. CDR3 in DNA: TGTGCTAGCAGTCCACAGGGGGCCACTGAAGCTTTCTTT.

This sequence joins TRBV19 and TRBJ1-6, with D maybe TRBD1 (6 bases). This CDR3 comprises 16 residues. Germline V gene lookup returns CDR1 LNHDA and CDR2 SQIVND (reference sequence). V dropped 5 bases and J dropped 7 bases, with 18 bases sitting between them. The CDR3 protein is CASSFEQGRTNSPLHF. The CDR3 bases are TGTGCCAGTAGTTTCGAACAGGGTAGGACGAATTCACCCCTCCACTTT.

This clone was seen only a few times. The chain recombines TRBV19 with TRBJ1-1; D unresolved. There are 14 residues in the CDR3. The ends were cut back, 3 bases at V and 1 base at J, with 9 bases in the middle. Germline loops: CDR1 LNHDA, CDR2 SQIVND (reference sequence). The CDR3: CASSMVRENTEAFF. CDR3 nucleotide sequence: TGTGCCAGTAGTATGGTCCGGGAGAACACTGAAGCTTTCTTT.

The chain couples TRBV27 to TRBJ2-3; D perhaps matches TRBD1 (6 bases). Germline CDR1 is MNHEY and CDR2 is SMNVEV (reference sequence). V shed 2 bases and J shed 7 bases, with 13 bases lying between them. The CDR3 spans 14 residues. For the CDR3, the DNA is TGTGCCAGCAGTTTAAAGGGGGATCTAAATACGCAGTATTTT. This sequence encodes CASSLKGDLNTQYF.

The CDR3 nucleotides are TGTGCCAGCAGCTGGACAGGGCTAGATGGCTACACCTTC. It encodes CASSWTGLDGYTF. The genes are TRBV7-9 and TRBJ1-2, with 8 bases aligning to TRBD1. The CDR3 sequence is 13 residues long. CDR1 and CDR2 (germline): SEHNR, FQNEAQ (reference sequence). V shed 4 bases and J 6 bases; nucleotides not matched to a gene: 4.

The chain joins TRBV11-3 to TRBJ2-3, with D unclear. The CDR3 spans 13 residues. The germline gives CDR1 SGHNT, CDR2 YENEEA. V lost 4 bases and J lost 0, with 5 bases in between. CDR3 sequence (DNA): TGTGCCAGCAGCTCCGGTAGCACAGATACGCAGTATTTT. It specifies CASSSGSTDTQYF.